This entry concerns a single T cell receptor beta chain. CDR1 is SGHRS and CDR2 is YFSETQ in the germline V gene. The CDR3 runs to 14 residues. The ends were cut back, 0 bases at V and 2 bases at J, with 8 bases in the middle. Sequencing was performed with immunoSEQ multiplex PCR; in TCRdb, only in-frame clones are kept and a portion is missing. This table has 280,000 or so clones, 90% appearing once. These data are taken from a study of blood T cell repertoires in COVID-19. V usage is TRBV5-1 and J usage is TRBJ1-1; D is unclear. The receptor was isolated from a woman aged 18-30 years with acute COVID-19. The sequencing input was PBMCs or T cells enriched from blood (not recorded which). The CDR3 coding sequence is TGCGCCAGCAGCTTGGCAGGCTTTAACACTGAAGCTTTCTTT. Translation gives CASSLAGFNTEAFF.